One and the same sample provided the 20 T cell receptor beta chains below, sequenced in a study of shared clonotypes between healthy human individuals. Some clones are missing from TCRdb's copy, which holds only in-frame ones; the method was immunoSEQ multiplex PCR. Among about 640,000 clones listed, around 72% were seen once. Material: memory CD4+ T cells sorted from blood. Subset denoted: CD45RA-negative fraction. The receptors here all came from a woman aged 25 to 39 in good health.

This clone was seen more than once but under ten times. This sequence joins TRBV10-2 and TRBJ2-3, with a possible D match to TRBD2 (6 bases). The CDR3 contains 14 residues. The ends were cut back, 4 bases at V and 1 base at J, with 9 bases in the middle. The germline CDR1 and CDR2 sequences are WSHSY and SAAADI. DNA of the CDR3: TGCGCCAGCAGTGTTAGCGGAGGCACAGATACGCAGTATTTT. This encodes CASSVSGGTDTQYF.

This clone has more than one count but fewer than ten. The chain uses TRBV4-1 and TRBJ2-7; D gene ambiguous. This CDR3 is built from 14 residues. Germline V CDR1 and CDR2: MGHRA, YSYEKL. Trimming stripped 1 base from V and 4 bases from J, with 11 bases between. The CDR3 DNA reads as TGCGCCAGCAGCCAAGGGGTAGATGGGTACGAGCAGTACTTC. The encoded protein is CASSQGVDGYEQYF.

This clone was detected only once. The V and J genes are TRBV18 and TRBJ2-1, with D possibly being TRBD1 (6 bases). Germline V gene lookup returns CDR1 KGHSH and CDR2 LQKENI. V was cut by 2 bases and J by 5 bases, with 16 bases left in between. CDR3 length equals 16 residues. The CDR3 reads CASSPLLTGPHNEQFF. CDR3 nucleotides: TGTGCCAGCTCACCATTATTAACAGGGCCCCACAATGAGCAGTTCTTC.

The V gene is TRBV29-1, the J gene TRBJ2-5; 13 nucleotides align to TRBD2. CDR3 size: 12 residues. Per germline, CDR1 SQVTM and CDR2 ANQGSEA. The trim removed 7 bases at V and 9 bases at J, leaving 5 bases unmatched. The CDR3: CSGGTSGKPQYF. In DNA form, the CDR3 reads TGCAGCGGTGGGACTAGCGGGAAGCCCCAGTACTTC.

The V and J genes are TRBV7-9 and TRBJ2-5, with 10 bases fitting TRBD1. Germline lookup yields CDR1 SEHNR and CDR2 FQNEAQ (reference sequence). CDR3 length equals 19 residues. J gave up 0 bases and V 5 bases, and 15 bases lay outside the gene matches. CDR3: CASSTRDRGYDFYQETQYF. The CDR3 nucleotides are TGTGCCAGCAGCACCCGGGACAGGGGATATGATTTTTACCAAGAGACCCAGTACTTC.

CDR3 residues: CASIAKAHDEQFF. The CDR3 bases are TGTGCCAGCATAGCGAAGGCGCACGATGAGCAGTTCTTC. The rearrangement links TRBV25-1 to TRBJ2-1; D perhaps matches TRBD2 (5 bases). Germline assignment: CDR1 MGHDK and CDR2 SYGVNS. The CDR3 totals 13 residues. Trimming shortened V by 7 bases and J by 8 bases, and 15 bases separated the two germline ends.

V is TRBV7-2 and J is TRBJ2-5; D remains unclear. CDR1 is SGHTA, CDR2 FQGNSA, per germline. The V gene lost 4 bases and the J gene lost 4 bases, with 10 bases spanning the gap. The CDR3 runs 13 residues. CDR3 DNA: TGTGCCAGCAGCTATCAGGTTGTAGAGACCCAGTACTTC. It is translated as CASSYQVVETQYF.

This chain connects TRBV7-9 to TRBJ1-1; 8 bases line up with TRBD1. CDR1 is SEHNR and CDR2 is FQNEAQ in the germline V gene (reference sequence). With V trimmed by 5 bases and J by 4 bases, 9 bases remained unmatched. This CDR3 comprises 15 residues. CDR3 coding DNA: TGTGCCAGCAGCGTTCAGGGGGCCCTAATCACTGAAGCTTTCTTT. The encoded protein is CASSVQGALITEAFF.

Turning to this clone: Other DNA sequences within the sample encode an identical CDR3. J is TRBJ2-5 and V is TRBV11-2; D ambiguous. This CDR3 contains 13 residues. V gave up 1 base and J gave up 5 bases, with 8 bases separating them. CDR1 and CDR2 from the germline V gene are SGHAT and FQNNGV. For the CDR3, the DNA is TGTGCCAGCAGCTTAGGGGAATGGGAGACCCAGTACTTC. Protein product: CASSLGEWETQYF.

This rearrangement joins TRBV4-2 to TRBJ2-2; 12 bases map to TRBD2. V shed 3 bases, J shed 5 bases, and the junction held 13 bases outside the gene matches. The germline gives CDR1 LGHNA, CDR2 YNFKEQ. The CDR3 length is 19 residues. The CDR3 loop is CASSQAGGLAGRSTGELFF. The CDR3 coding sequence is TGTGCCAGCAGCCAGGCCGGGGGACTAGCGGGTAGAAGTACCGGGGAGCTGTTTTTT.

This chain uses TRBV7-3 with TRBJ2-1, with D possibly matching TRBD2 (6 bases). In germline, CDR1 is SGHTA, CDR2 FQGTGA. V shed 5 bases and J shed 0 bases, with 11 bases lying between them. The CDR3 totals 15 residues. CDR3 coding DNA: TGTGCCAGCAGCGGGGGGAGAGACTCCTACAATGAGCAGTTCTTC. Translation: CASSGGRDSYNEQFF. The full variable domain, its missing parts supplied by reference TRBV7-3 and TRBJ2-1, is GAGVSQTPSNKVTEKGKYVELRCDPISGHTALYWYRQSLGQGPEFLIYFQGTGAADDSGLPNDRFFAVRPEGSVSTLKIQRTERGDSAVYLCASSGGRDSYNEQFFGPGTRLTVL.

This clone has more than one count but fewer than ten. This chain uses TRBV7-8 with TRBJ2-2; D could derive from TRBD1 or TRBD2 (6 bases each). V lost 2 bases to trimming and J lost 2 bases, with 18 bases between them. Germline values: CDR1 SGHVS, CDR2 FQNEAQ. The CDR3 runs to 18 residues. The CDR3 region has the DNA TGTGCCAGCAGCTTACGGGGGCTGGGACAAACAAACACCGGGGAGCTGTTTTTT. As protein: CASSLRGLGQTNTGELFF.

This clone was picked up one time. This chain joins TRBV7-2 and TRBJ1-1; D is unresolved. V dropped 7 bases and J dropped 8 bases, with 11 bases sitting between them. Germline-derived CDR1 and CDR2 are SGHTA and FQGNSA. This CDR3 has 11 amino acids. CDR3 in amino acids: CASNLGREAFF. As DNA, the CDR3 is TGTGCCAGCAATTTAGGCAGAGAAGCTTTCTTT.

This clone has at least ten counts. The chain couples TRBV5-1 to TRBJ2-1; 9 bases align to TRBD2. The CDR3 is made up of 14 amino acids. Germline loops: CDR1 SGHRS, CDR2 YFSETQ. J gave up 7 bases and V 0 bases, and 2 bases lay outside the gene matches. The CDR3: CASSLVAGVNEQFF. CDR3 DNA: TGCGCCAGCAGCTTGGTAGCGGGAGTAAATGAGCAGTTCTTC.

The V gene is TRBV19, the J gene TRBJ2-1; maybe TRBD1 (6 bases). CDR1 and CDR2 from the germline V gene are LNHDA and SQIVND (reference sequence). Trimming took off 6 bases at V and 3 bases at J, with 9 bases between the two ends. The CDR3 consists of 13 residues. This CDR3 is CASRMDSYNEQFF. In DNA form, the CDR3 reads TGTGCCAGTAGGATGGACAGCTACAATGAGCAGTTCTTC.

This chain connects TRBV11-2 to TRBJ2-7; a possible D gene is TRBD1 (5 bases). The V gene's germline CDR1 is SGHAT and CDR2 FQNNGV. The V and J ends lost 2 bases and 2 bases respectively, with 10 bases between them. The CDR3 is 14 residues long. CDR3 in DNA: TGTGCCAGCAGCTTATACGAGACAGCCTACGAGCAGTACTTC. Translation: CASSLYETAYEQYF.

This clone came up once. Other nucleotide sequences from this sample produce the same CDR3. The CDR3 bases are TGTGCCAGCTCCCGGGATCAAGAGACCCAGTACTTC. Translated: CASSRDQETQYF. This rearrangement joins TRBV18 to TRBJ2-5; weak D call: TRBD2 (5 bases). This CDR3 is built from 12 residues. V lost 6 bases, J lost 2 bases, and 7 bases lay in between. Germline CDR1 reads KGHSH; CDR2 reads LQKENI.

V is TRBV2 and J is TRBJ2-2; no firm D call. The CDR3 totals 13 residues. Germline V lookup: CDR1 SNHLY, CDR2 FYNNEI. The V and J ends lost 6 bases and 4 bases respectively, with 9 bases between them. The CDR3 DNA reads TGTGCCAGCAGGGCTGCCGTCACCGGGGAGCTGTTTTTT. It yields the protein CASRAAVTGELFF.

CDR3 nucleotides: TGTGCCAGCAGCCAAGGGAGCGATCGCGAGCAGTTCTTC. Amino acids: CASSQGSDREQFF. The chain recombines TRBV7-7 with TRBJ2-1; D possibly corresponds to TRBD2 (5 bases). Germline CDR1 is SSHAT and CDR2 is FNYEAQ (reference sequence). The CDR3 has 13 residues. The ends were cut back, 5 bases at V and 10 bases at J, with 15 bases in the middle.

This clone was observed once. J is TRBJ2-3 and V is TRBV12-5, with 7 bases lining up with TRBD1. Germline-derived CDR1 and CDR2 are LGHNT and FRNRAP. Unmatched junction bases numbered 7, after V lost 5 bases and J lost 2 bases. The length of the CDR3 is 15 residues. CDR3 DNA sequence: TGTGCTAGTGGTCGGACGGGACAGTCCACAGATACGCAGTATTTT. This translates into CASGRTGQSTDTQYF.